This T cell receptor (beta chain) emerged from a study of shared clonotypes between healthy human individuals. This CDR3 comprises 15 residues. Trimming left V 6 bases short and J 3 bases short, with 16 bases between. From germline, CDR1 is LNHDA and CDR2 SQIVND (reference sequence). Here immunoSEQ multiplex PCR was the method, and the copy in TCRdb shows in-frame clones only, minus some. The sample consists of under 750,000 clones, 72% of them appearing once. Sequences were obtained from memory CD4+ T cells sorted from blood. Subset noted: CD45RA-negative fraction. The origin of this receptor is a young woman in good health. The V and J genes are TRBV19 and TRBJ2-3, with D perhaps matching TRBD1 (5 bases). CDR3 in amino acids: CASRDRGFGTDTQYF. Written as DNA, the CDR3 is TGTGCCAGTAGAGATAGGGGTTTCGGGACAGATACGCAGTATTTT.